These T cell receptor beta chains were read from a single sample in a study of T cell changes during pregnancy in multiple sclerosis. Using immunoSEQ multiplex PCR, the repertoire was profiled, and TCRdb retains in-frame clones only, with some absent. This sample yields around 56,000 clones, of which 89% are seen a single time; less than 2% belongs to the top ten. Sequences were derived from peripheral blood, sampled after pregnancy. The source is a female donor with multiple sclerosis, enrolled in a pregnancy study. The CDR3 runs from the conserved cysteine through the conserved F or W. D genes are given only for firm matches. Part of the rows lack a size; the others show once, few, many or a class for expanded clones.

clone size	J gene	D gene	V gene	CDR3 DNA	CDR3 protein
NA	TRBJ1-5	NA	TRBV5-5	TGTGCCAGCAACAGAACAGGTATCAATCAGCCCCAGCATTTT	CASNRTGINQPQHF
once	TRBJ1-2	TRBD1	TRBV5-4	TGTGCCAGCAGCCGAGGACAGGTCTATGGCTACACCTTC	CASSRGQVYGYTF
NA	TRBJ2-3	TRBD2	TRBV5-1	TGCGCCAGCAGTATATACCATCGGGGGGGCACAGATACGCAGTATTTT	CASSIYHRGGTDTQYF
NA	TRBJ2-2	NA	TRBV4-3	TGCGCCAGCAGCCCCCTTAAGGGGGGGCCTGGGACCGGGGAGCTGTTTTTT	CASSPLKGGPGTGELFF
once	TRBJ2-7	NA	TRBV5-1	TGCGCCAGCAGCTCCCGGGTGGGTGCCGCCTACGAGCAGTACTTC	CASSSRVGAAYEQYF
NA	TRBJ1-4	NA	TRBV5-4	TGTGCCAGCAGCCCGCGGGACGGTGGATACGAAAAACTGTTTTTT	CASSPRDGGYEKLFF
few	TRBJ1-6	NA	TRBV4-3	TGCGCCAGCAGCCAAGGAGTATGGGGGGAGGGGTATAATTCACCCCTCCACTTT	CASSQGVWGEGYNSPLHF
few	TRBJ1-1	TRBD1	TRBV7-9	TGTGCCAGCAGCCCGGGGACAGGGGGAACTATGAACACTGAAGCTTTCTTT	CASSPGTGGTMNTEAFF
NA	TRBJ1-6	TRBD1	TRBV7-9	TGTGCCAGCAGCTTCACAGGGGATAATTCACCCCTCCACTTT	CASSFTGDNSPLHF
NA	TRBJ1-6	NA	TRBV10-2	TGCGCCAGCAGTGATAGCTCCTATAATTCACCCCTCCACTTT	CASSDSSYNSPLHF
NA	TRBJ1-1	TRBD1	TRBV7-9	TGTGCCAGCAGCAACCAACAGGGGGCAAGCACTGAAGCTTTCTTT	CASSNQQGASTEAFF
NA	TRBJ1-2	NA	TRBV5-1	TGCGCCAGCAGCCCCGTGTTGGTAGGGGTAGGCTACACCTTC	CASSPVLVGVGYTF
NA	TRBJ1-5	NA	TRBV5-6	TGTGCCAGCAGCTTGGGGGCCAGGCCCCAGCATTTT	CASSLGARPQHF
NA	TRBJ2-1	NA	TRBV9	TGTGCCTGGAGAGGTAATCCGTCCTACAATGAGCAGTTCTTC	CAWRGNPSYNEQFF
NA	TRBJ2-2	TRBD2	TRBV6-1	TGTGGGACTAGCGGGGGGGCGGACACCGGGGAGCTGTTTTTT	CGTSGGADTGELFF
NA	TRBJ1-2	NA	TRBV11-2	TGTGCCAGCAGCCTCACGACAGCTGCCTATGGCTACACCTTC	CASSLTTAAYGYTF
few	TRBJ1-1	TRBD1	TRBV28	TGTGCCAGCAGTAGGGACAGGGACACTGAAGCTTTCTTT	CASSRDRDTEAFF
NA	TRBJ1-5	NA	TRBV15	TGTGCCACCAGCTGGGGACACCCAGTAAATCAGCCCCAGCATTTT	CATSWGHPVNQPQHF
NA	TRBJ1-2	NA	TRBV27	TGTGCCAGCAGTCTCGACTCCCGGCTCTACTATGGCTACACCTTC	CASSLDSRLYYGYTF